These 13 T cell receptor beta chains were all obtained from the same sample, sequenced in a study of blood T cell repertoires in COVID-19. The assay was immunoSEQ multiplex PCR, and TCRdb's table has in-frame clones only and misses some. The table shows approximately 94,000 clones, with around 90% occurring only once. The material sequenced was peripheral blood. These TCRs come from a woman older than 75 with active COVID-19.

The CDR3 DNA reads TGTGCCAGTAGTATTAGCCCCGGGGGCTACACCTTC. Protein: CASSISPGGYTF. This chain joins TRBV19 and TRBJ1-2; D is uncertain. The CDR3 runs to 12 residues. V was shortened by 3 bases and J by 8 bases, with 10 bases between the two germline ends. Germline CDR1 is LNHDA and CDR2 is SQIVND (reference sequence). Looking up the rest from reference TRBV19 and TRBJ1-2 gives the full variable domain: DGGITQSPKYLFRKEGQNVTLSCEQNLNHDAMYWYRQDPGQGLRLIYYSQIVNDFQKGDIAEGYSVSREKKESFPLTVTSAQKNPTAFYLCASSISPGGYTFGSGTRLTVV.

This rearrangement joins TRBV5-8 to TRBJ2-3, with a tentative D call TRBD2 (5 bases). There are 14 residues in the CDR3. Between the trimmed V and J ends, which lost 2 bases and 2 bases, there was a span of 9 bases. Germline CDR1 reads SGHTS; CDR2 reads YDEGEE. The CDR3 coding sequence is TGTGCCAGCAGCTTAGGACTCCTCACAGATACGCAGTATTTT. It is translated as CASSLGLLTDTQYF.

The rearrangement joins TRBV7-3 to TRBJ2-5; 12 bases agree with TRBD2. Germline V gene data show CDR1 as SGHTA and CDR2 as FQGTGA. The CDR3 consists of 17 residues. J was trimmed by 5 bases and V by 5 bases; bases with no gene match: 12. The chain's CDR3 is CASSPGLAGLGGETQYF. The DNA of the CDR3 is TGTGCCAGCAGCCCGGGACTAGCGGGCTTAGGTGGGGAGACCCAGTACTTC. Together with reference TRBV7-3 and TRBJ2-5, the CDR3 gives the full variable domain: GAGVSQTPSNKVTEKGKYVELRCDPISGHTALYWYRQSLGQGPEFLIYFQGTGAADDSGLPNDRFFAVRPEGSVSTLKIQRTERGDSAVYLCASSPGLAGLGGETQYFGPGTRLLVL.

The rearrangement joins TRBV2 to TRBJ2-5; the D gene is possibly TRBD1 (6 bases). Deletions cut 3 bases from V and 1 base from J, with 9 bases between. The CDR3 spans 14 residues. From germline, CDR1 is SNHLY and CDR2 FYNNEI. The CDR3 sequence: CASSEGAGQETQYF. The CDR3, as DNA: TGTGCCAGCAGTGAGGGGGCAGGCCAAGAGACCCAGTACTTC.

The genes are TRBV6-6 and TRBJ2-1; D is perhaps TRBD1 (6 bases). Per germline, CDR1 MNHNY and CDR2 SVGAGI (reference sequence). The V end lost 6 bases, the J end lost 6 bases, and 9 bases lay between the germline ends. CDR3 length: 12 amino acids. CDR3 sequence reads: CASSRDINEQFF. CDR3 DNA sequence: TGTGCCAGCAGCCGGGACATCAATGAGCAGTTCTTC.

V and J are TRBV7-3 and TRBJ2-1; TRBD2 agrees at 9 bases. The trim removed 1 base at V and 2 bases at J, leaving 6 bases unmatched. The germline V gene has CDR1 SGHTA and CDR2 FQGTGA. The CDR3 is made up of 17 amino acids. The CDR3 region is CASSLSGRALTYNEQFF. The CDR3 DNA reads TGTGCCAGCAGCTTAAGCGGGAGGGCGTTAACCTACAATGAGCAGTTCTTC.

The CDR3 here is CASSPRFAGQGTTYEQYF. CDR3 in DNA: TGTGCCAGCTCACCAAGGTTCGCAGGACAGGGGACTACCTACGAGCAGTACTTC. The V call is TRBV18, the J call TRBJ2-7; TRBD1 matches 9 bases. The CDR3 has 18 amino acids. After removal of 2 bases from V and 2 bases from J, the junction contained 13 bases not matched to a gene. Germline-derived CDR1 and CDR2 are KGHSH and LQKENI. Full variable domain (remainder filled in from reference TRBV18 and TRBJ2-7): NAGVMQNPRHLVRRRGQEARLRCSPMKGHSHVYWYRQLPEEGLKFMVYLQKENIIDESGMPKERFSAEFPKEGPSILRIQQVVRGDSAAYFCASSPRFAGQGTTYEQYFGPGTRLTVT.

The rearrangement uses TRBV5-1 and TRBJ2-3; D perhaps matches TRBD1 (6 bases). CDR3 size: 15 residues. Trimming left V 3 bases short and J 3 bases short, with 14 bases between. Germline CDR1 and CDR2: SGHRS and YFSETQ. The CDR3 sequence: CASSSTGFDTDTQYF. The CDR3 DNA follows: TGCGCCAGCAGCTCGACAGGTTTCGATACAGATACGCAGTATTTT. The variable domain in full, completed from reference TRBV5-1 and TRBJ2-3, reads KAGVTQTPRYLIKTRGQQVTLSCSPISGHRSVSWYQQTPGQGLQFLFEYFSETQRNKGNFPGRFSGRQFSNSRSEMNVSTLELGDSALYLCASSSTGFDTDTQYFGPGTRLTVL.

DNA of the CDR3: TGTGCCAGCAGTTACCGGACTAGCGGGTTCGCAGATACGCAGTATTTT. Protein: CASSYRTSGFADTQYF. The V gene is TRBV6-5, the J gene TRBJ2-3; 11 nucleotides match TRBD2. The germline V gene encodes CDR1 MNHEY and CDR2 SVGAGI. With 2 bases clipped from V and 4 bases from J, the junction kept 5 bases outside the gene matches. The CDR3 loop spans 16 amino acids.

This chain connects TRBV3-1 (or the pseudogene TRBV3-2) to TRBJ1-2, with 12 bases lining up with TRBD1. The CDR3 is 14 amino acids. V was pared by 4 bases and J by 7 bases, with 4 bases of the junction left unmatched. CDR1 LGHDT and CDR2 YNNKEL come from the germline V gene (reference sequence). The CDR3 DNA is TGTGCCAGCAGCCGGGGACAGGGGGCGCTTGGCTACACCTTC. It translates to CASSRGQGALGYTF.

This clone was seen a few times. The chain combines TRBV7-9 with TRBJ2-1; 8 bases align to TRBD2. With 1 base clipped from V and 6 bases from J, the junction kept 5 bases outside the gene matches. The CDR3 length is 15 residues. Germline V CDR1 and CDR2: SEHNR, FQNEAQ (reference sequence). As DNA, the CDR3 is TGTGCCAGCAGCTTAGGAACTAGCGGCCTCAATGAGCAGTTCTTC. It specifies CASSLGTSGLNEQFF.

The V call is TRBV10-3, the J call TRBJ1-2, with TRBD1 matching 8 bases. CDR1 and CDR2 (germline): ENHRY, SYGVKD. The junction had 11 bases not matched to a gene; V was cut back by 10 bases and J by 4 bases. The CDR3 sequence is 14 residues long. The CDR3 is CATRPGTGTYGYTF. The CDR3 nucleotides are TGTGCCACCCGTCCCGGGACAGGTACCTATGGCTACACCTTC.

J is TRBJ1-4 and V is TRBV16, with 8 positions matching TRBD1. CDR1 and CDR2 (germline): KGHSY, FQNENV. V trimming: 5 bases; J trimming: 7 bases; junction bases outside the gene matches: 9. This CDR3 has 15 amino acids. The CDR3 DNA follows: TGTGCCAGCAGCATCCGACAGGGGTTCAGTGAAAAACTGTTTTTT. Translation gives CASSIRQGFSEKLFF.